The present TCR beta chain was sequenced within a study of blood T cell repertoires in COVID-19 (TCRdb year 2020). For the study in its entirety: Samples from collaborators originated in the United States, Italy and Spain and spanned both the acute and convalescent phases of COVID-19. The prospective study material was composed of cDNA or gDNA derived from T cells, B-cell-depleted T cells, or PBMCs. The dataset comprised deeply sampled blood TCRbeta repertoires from subjects exposed to, actively infected with, or recovered from COVID-19. The repertoires were released in a freely available public database meant as a resource for research on the immune response to SARS-CoV-2. The samples were drawn from the first 160 participants of the ongoing ImmuneRACE study and from 950 to 1,500 subjects provided by 6 global collaborators. Nearly every sample came with metadata listing a de-identified subject ID, COVID-19 status, age in years and sex. Where HLA class I and class II types were available, the types were taken from metadata supplied by the sample provider, not from assay-based typing.

Broad study findings and their caveats: Clinical and demographic metadata were provided uncurated, with the amount varying by source and participant.

The immunoSEQ Assay, a bias-controlled multiplex PCR, was used to amplify TCRbeta CDR3 regions from genomic DNA. As for the authors' bioinformatics: Nucleated cell counts per sample were estimated from amplification of reference gene primers within the assay. To quantify the absolute abundance of each unique TCRbeta CDR3 rearrangement, sequence reads were collapsed and filtered. For each sample, productive Simpson clonality was calculated by taking the square root of Simpson's diversity index across productive rearrangements. What TCRdb holds here is the immuneACCESS table cut down to in-frame rearrangements. Part of the clones is not present; checked against another copy, under half of the missing clones reflect an unresolved V gene, and the others are unexplained. The V and J calls and clone size were taken over from that table, and D and trimming were inferred from the DNA. Within this sample are 110,000 to 150,000 clones, with 70% to 90% of them counted one time only. Of the sample, 1.8% falls within the top ten clones.

The CDR3 spans 16 residues, from the cysteine through the phenylalanine. Only CDR3 DNA is held: 48 bases, read in frame from base 1. The trim is 4 bases for V and 4 bases for J, with a gap of 17 bases between the germline ends. For CDR1 and CDR2, the germline V gene lists SGHRS and YFSETQ. The collaborating institutions used their own protocols to collect whole blood in K2EDTA tubes. For TCRbeta analysis, collaborators shipped samples as frozen whole blood, isolated PBMCs, or DNA extracted from either of those sample types. Remarks on this clone: Its antigen target is currently unknown. Per-base quality was not reported, and no clone a single base away is much larger than it.

The clonotype originates from a man in his sixties or seventies with acute or convalescent COVID-19. Specimen: peripheral blood. The receptor chain draws on TRBV5-1 and TRBJ1-4; TRBD1 is a possible D gene, resting on 6 matching bases. The DNA reads as follows: TGCGCCAGCAGCCTCCTGCCGGGACAACGTAATGAAAAACTGTTTTTT. This encodes CASSLLPGQRNEKLFF.